This record looks at one T cell receptor beta chain sequence and its context. This specimen comes from a study of blood T cell repertoires in COVID-19. Study context: T cells, B-cell-depleted T cells, or PBMCs provided the cDNA or gDNA that served as material.

Seattle's cohort entered during active infection and was followed longitudinally. Germline assignment: CDR1 LNHDA and CDR2 SQIVND (reference sequence). V was cut by 5 bases and J by 0 bases, with 8 bases left in between. The CDR3 spans 14 residues. Study processing details: Estimation of nucleated cell counts relied on the amplification of reference gene primers. TCRdb's copy holds only in-frame clones and misses some; the assay was immunoSEQ multiplex PCR. V and J calls and clone size follow that table, whereas D and trimming were derived from the DNA. The sample includes about 240,000 clones, 70% to 90% seen only once; the top ten take about 10%.

The receptor was derived from a woman aged 45 to 65 with COVID-19, enrolled during active disease. The genes are TRBV19 and TRBJ1-3; perhaps TRBD1 as D (5 bases). The sequenced material came from peripheral blood. The chain's CDR3 is CASSGGGSGNTIYF. The CDR3 DNA reads as TGTGCCAGTAGTGGGGGAGGCTCTGGAAACACCATATATTTT.